Here is one TCR beta chain with its context. Its antigen is as yet unknown. The sample belongs to a study of beta chain features in type 1 diabetes. Study results and caveats: Shortening that was moderate but significant affected the TCRB CDR3s of Type 1 diabetes patients in all four CD4+ subsets.

All sorted populations exceeded 95% purity. Expressed TCRB transcripts got sequenced, as all isolated RNA was reverse transcribed. Assay: immunoSEQ multiplex PCR; the TCRdb copy retains only in-frame clones and omits some. The sample has 500,000 to 850,000 clones; about 14% are singletons. The CDR3 has 14 amino acids. The J segment lost 8 bases and the V segment lost 5 bases, leaving 5 bases of the junction unmatched. Germline lookup yields CDR1 GTSNPN and CDR2 SVGIG (reference sequence). Material: naive CD4+ T cells from blood. V usage is TRBV30 and J usage is TRBJ2-1; 14 nucleotides align to TRBD2. The receptor was isolated from a young man with type 1 diabetes. The CDR3 loop is CAWARLAGGYEQFF. In nucleotides, the CDR3 is TGTGCCTGGGCCCGACTAGCGGGGGGGTATGAGCAGTTCTTC.